This TCR beta chain stems from a study of Ad26.COV2.S vaccination and SARS-CoV-2 variants. Libraries were prepared by immunoSEQ multiplex PCR; TCRdb keeps only in-frame clonotypes and omits some of them. The data contain some 500,000 clones, roughly 87% of them singletons. Overall study results and limits: Spike-specific TCR breadth was greater after Ad26.COV2.S than placebo.

About this clone: No antigen is known for it. Mismatch with germline at one junction end may stem from a read error.

Germline-derived CDR1 and CDR2 are SGHNT and YENEEA. The CDR3 has 15 amino acids. Sample treatment: some 20 received Ad26.COV2.S at low or high dose, single or two shots; about 5 received placebo; per-sample allocation not given. Sampling was done on day 63 after the first vaccine or placebo injection. An Ad26 vector expressing Wuhan-strain SARS-CoV-2 spike constituted the vaccine. The chain is built from TRBV11-3 and TRBJ2-5, with a tentative D call TRBD1 (6 bases). The source of this sequence is a person between 18 and 60 years old who received the Ad26.COV2.S COVID-19 vaccine or a placebo. Sequenced material: peripheral blood, taken in a trial of Ad26.COV2.S vaccine versus placebo. CDR3 protein: CASRLGQIHQETQYF. DNA of the CDR3: TGTGCCAGCAGATTAGGACAGATACACCAAGAGACCCAGTACTTC.